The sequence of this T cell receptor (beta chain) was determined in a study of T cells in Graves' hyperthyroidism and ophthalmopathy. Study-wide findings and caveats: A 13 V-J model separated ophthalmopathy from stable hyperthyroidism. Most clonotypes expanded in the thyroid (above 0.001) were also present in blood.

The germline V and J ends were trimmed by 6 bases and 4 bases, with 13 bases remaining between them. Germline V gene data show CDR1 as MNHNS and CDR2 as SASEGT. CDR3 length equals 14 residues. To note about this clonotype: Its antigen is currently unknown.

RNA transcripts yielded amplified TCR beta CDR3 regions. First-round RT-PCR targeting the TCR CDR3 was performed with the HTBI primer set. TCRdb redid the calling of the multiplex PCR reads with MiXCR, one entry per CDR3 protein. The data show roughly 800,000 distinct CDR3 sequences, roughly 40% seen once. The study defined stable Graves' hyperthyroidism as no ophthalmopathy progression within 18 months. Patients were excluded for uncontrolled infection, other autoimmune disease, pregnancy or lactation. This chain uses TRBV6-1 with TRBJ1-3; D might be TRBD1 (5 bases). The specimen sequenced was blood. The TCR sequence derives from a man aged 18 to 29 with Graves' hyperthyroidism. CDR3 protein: CASSPGTWGNTIYF. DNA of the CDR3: TGTGCCAGCAGCCCTGGGACTTGGGGAAACACCATATATTTT.